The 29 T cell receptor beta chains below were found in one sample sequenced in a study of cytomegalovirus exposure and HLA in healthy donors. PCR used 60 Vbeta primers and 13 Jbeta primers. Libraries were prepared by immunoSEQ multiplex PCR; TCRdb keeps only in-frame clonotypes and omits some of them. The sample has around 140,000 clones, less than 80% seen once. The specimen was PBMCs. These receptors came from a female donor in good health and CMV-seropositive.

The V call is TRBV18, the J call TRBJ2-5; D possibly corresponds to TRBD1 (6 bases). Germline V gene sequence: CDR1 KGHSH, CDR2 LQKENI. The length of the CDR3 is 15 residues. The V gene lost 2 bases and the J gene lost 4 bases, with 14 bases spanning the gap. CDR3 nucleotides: TGTGCCAGCTCACCAAGGATCAGGGGTGGAGAGACCCAGTACTTC. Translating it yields CASSPRIRGGETQYF. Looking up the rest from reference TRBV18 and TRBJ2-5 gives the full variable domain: NAGVMQNPRHLVRRRGQEARLRCSPMKGHSHVYWYRQLPEEGLKFMVYLQKENIIDESGMPKERFSAEFPKEGPSILRIQQVVRGDSAAYFCASSPRIRGGETQYFGPGTRLLVL.

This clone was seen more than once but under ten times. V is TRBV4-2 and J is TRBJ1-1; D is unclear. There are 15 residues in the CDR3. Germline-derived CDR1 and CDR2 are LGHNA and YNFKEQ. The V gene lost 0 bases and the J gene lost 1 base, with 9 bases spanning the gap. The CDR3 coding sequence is TGTGCCAGCAGCCAAGAATTTAGTCAGAACACTGAAGCTTTCTTT. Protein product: CASSQEFSQNTEAFF.

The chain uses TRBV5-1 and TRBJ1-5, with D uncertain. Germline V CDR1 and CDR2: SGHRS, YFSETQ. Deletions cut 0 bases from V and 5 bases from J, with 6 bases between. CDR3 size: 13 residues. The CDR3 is CASSLAVDQPQHF. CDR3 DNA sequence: TGCGCCAGCAGCTTGGCGGTTGATCAGCCCCAGCATTTT.

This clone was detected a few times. The CDR3 is CASSYGQPLSGNTIYF. The CDR3 coding sequence is TGTGCCAGCAGTTATGGGCAGCCCCTCTCTGGAAACACCATATATTTT. V usage is TRBV6-5 and J usage is TRBJ1-3; D remains unclear. Between the trimmed V and J ends, which lost 3 bases and 0 bases, there was a span of 12 bases. This CDR3 comprises 16 residues. Germline CDR1 reads MNHEY; CDR2 reads SVGAGI.

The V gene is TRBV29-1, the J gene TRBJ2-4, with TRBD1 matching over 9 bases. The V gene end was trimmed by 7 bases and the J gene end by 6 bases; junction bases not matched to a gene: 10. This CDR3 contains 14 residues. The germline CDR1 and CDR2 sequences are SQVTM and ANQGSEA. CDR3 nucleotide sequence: TGCAGCGCCGGTGGGGGGACAGGGCCAAACATTCAGTACTTC. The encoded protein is CSAGGGTGPNIQYF.

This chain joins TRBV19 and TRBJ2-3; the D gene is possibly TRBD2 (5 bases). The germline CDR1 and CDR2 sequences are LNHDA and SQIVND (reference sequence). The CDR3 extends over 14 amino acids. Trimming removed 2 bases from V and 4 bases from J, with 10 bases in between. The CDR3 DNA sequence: TGTGCCAGTAGTATACTAGCAGTTGCAGATACGCAGTATTTT. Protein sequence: CASSILAVADTQYF.

Here the CDR3 reads CASSQYETGDGNTIYF. The CDR3 bases are TGTGCCAGCAGCCAATACGAGACAGGGGATGGAAACACCATATATTTT. The rearrangement uses TRBV4-2 and TRBJ1-3, with 8 bases aligning to TRBD1. The CDR3 extends over 16 amino acids. The germline V gene encodes CDR1 LGHNA and CDR2 YNFKEQ. Unmatched junction bases numbered 6, after V lost 2 bases and J lost 3 bases.

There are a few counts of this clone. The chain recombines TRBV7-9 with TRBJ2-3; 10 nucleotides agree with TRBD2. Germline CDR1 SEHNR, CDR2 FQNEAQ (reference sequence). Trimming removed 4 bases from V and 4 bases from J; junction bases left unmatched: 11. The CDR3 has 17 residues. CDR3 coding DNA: TGTGCCAGCAGCTCCGGGCTAGCGGGAGCTTACGCAGATACGCAGTATTTT. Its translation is CASSSGLAGAYADTQYF.

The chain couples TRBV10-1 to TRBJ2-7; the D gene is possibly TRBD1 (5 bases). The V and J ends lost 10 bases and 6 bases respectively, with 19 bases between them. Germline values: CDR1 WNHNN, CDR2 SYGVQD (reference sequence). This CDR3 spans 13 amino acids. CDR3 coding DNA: TGCGCCACTGCGCACAGTGTGCAGGGCGAGCAGTACTTC. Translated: CATAHSVQGEQYF.

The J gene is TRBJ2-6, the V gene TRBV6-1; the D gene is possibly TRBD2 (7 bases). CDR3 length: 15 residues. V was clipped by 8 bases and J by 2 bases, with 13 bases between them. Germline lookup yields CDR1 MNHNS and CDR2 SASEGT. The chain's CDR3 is CASFEGGAGANVLTF. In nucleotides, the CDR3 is TGTGCCAGCTTTGAGGGGGGGGCTGGGGCCAACGTCCTGACTTTC.

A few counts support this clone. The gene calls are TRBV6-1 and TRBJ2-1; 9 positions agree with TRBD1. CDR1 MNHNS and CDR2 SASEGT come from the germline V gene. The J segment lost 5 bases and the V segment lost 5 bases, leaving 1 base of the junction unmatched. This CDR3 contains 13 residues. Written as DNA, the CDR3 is TGTGCCAGCAGTCGGACAGGGGACAATGAGCAGTTCTTC. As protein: CASSRTGDNEQFF.

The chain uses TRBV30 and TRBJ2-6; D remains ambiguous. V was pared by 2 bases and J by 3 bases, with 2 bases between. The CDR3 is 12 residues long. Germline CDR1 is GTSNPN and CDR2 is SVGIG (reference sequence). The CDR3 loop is CAWSLGANVLTF. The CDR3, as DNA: TGTGCCTGGAGTCTTGGGGCCAACGTCCTGACTTTC.

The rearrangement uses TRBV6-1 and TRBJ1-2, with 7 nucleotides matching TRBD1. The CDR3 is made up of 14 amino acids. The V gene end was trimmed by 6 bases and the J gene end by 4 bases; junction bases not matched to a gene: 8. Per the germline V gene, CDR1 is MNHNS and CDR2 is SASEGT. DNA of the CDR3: TGTGCCAGCAGGCGGGACAGTGGGTCCTATGGCTACACCTTC. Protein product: CASRRDSGSYGYTF.

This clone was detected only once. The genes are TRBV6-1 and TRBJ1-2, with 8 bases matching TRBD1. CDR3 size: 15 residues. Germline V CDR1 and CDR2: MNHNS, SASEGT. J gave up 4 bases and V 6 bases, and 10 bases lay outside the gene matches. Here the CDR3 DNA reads TGTGCCAGCAGCCTGGCCGCGGACAGGGTCTATGGCTACACCTTC. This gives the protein CASSLAADRVYGYTF.

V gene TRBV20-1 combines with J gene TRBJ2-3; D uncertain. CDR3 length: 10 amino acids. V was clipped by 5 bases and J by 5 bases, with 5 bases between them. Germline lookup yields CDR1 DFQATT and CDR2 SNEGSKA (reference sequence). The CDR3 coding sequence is TGCAGTGCTCCTAGAGATACGCAGTATTTT. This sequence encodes CSAPRDTQYF.

As DNA, the CDR3 is TGTGCCAGCAGCTCGACAGGGCGGTACGAGCAGTACTTC. This gives the protein CASSSTGRYEQYF. The chain links TRBV5-6 to TRBJ2-7; 7 nucleotides line up with TRBD1. Germline V gene data show CDR1 as SGHDT and CDR2 as YYEEEE. The V segment lost 3 bases and the J segment 4 bases; nucleotides outside the gene matches: 4. The CDR3 covers 13 residues.

CDR3 region: CASSPTGNEQFF. The CDR3 DNA reads TGTGCCAGCAGCCCAACAGGGAATGAGCAGTTCTTC. The chain recombines TRBV5-4 with TRBJ2-1; tentative D call: TRBD1 (6 bases). Germline CDR1 reads SGHNT; CDR2 reads YYREEE (reference sequence). This CDR3 is built from 12 residues. The germline V and J ends were trimmed by 4 bases and 7 bases, with 9 bases remaining between them.

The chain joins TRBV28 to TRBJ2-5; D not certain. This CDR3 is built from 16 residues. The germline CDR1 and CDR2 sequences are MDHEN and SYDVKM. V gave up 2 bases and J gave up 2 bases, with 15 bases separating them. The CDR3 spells CASSLIDRDPQETQYF. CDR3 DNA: TGTGCCAGCAGTTTAATCGATCGAGATCCGCAAGAGACCCAGTACTTC. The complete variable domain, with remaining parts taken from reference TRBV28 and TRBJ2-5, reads DVKVTQSSRYLVKRTGEKVFLECVQDMDHENMFWYRQDPGLGLRLIYFSYDVKMKEKGDIPEGYSVSREKKERFSLILESASTNQTSMYLCASSLIDRDPQETQYFGPGTRLLVL.

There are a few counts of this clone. CDR3 sequence (DNA): TGTGCCAGCTCACCTGACAGGGGGATCGGCGGGGAGCTGTTTTTT. Protein product: CASSPDRGIGGELFF. The rearrangement joins TRBV18 to TRBJ2-2; 9 bases are a match to TRBD1. The V segment lost 3 bases and the J segment 7 bases; nucleotides outside the gene matches: 6. The CDR3 runs to 15 residues. Germline V gene data show CDR1 as KGHSH and CDR2 as LQKENI.

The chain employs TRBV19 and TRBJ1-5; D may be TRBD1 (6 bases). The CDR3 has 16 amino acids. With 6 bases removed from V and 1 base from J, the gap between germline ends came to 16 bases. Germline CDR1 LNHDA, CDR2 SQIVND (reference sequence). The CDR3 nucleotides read TGTGCCAGTAGGTCTCCGGGACACGCGAGCAATCAGCCCCAGCATTTT. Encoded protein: CASRSPGHASNQPQHF.

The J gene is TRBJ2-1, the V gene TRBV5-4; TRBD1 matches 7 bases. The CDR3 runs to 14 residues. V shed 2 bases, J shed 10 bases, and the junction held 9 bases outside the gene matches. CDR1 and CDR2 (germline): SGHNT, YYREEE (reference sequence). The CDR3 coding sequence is TGTGCCAGCAGCTTCTGGGACAGCCGCGTAGAGCAGTTCTTC. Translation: CASSFWDSRVEQFF.

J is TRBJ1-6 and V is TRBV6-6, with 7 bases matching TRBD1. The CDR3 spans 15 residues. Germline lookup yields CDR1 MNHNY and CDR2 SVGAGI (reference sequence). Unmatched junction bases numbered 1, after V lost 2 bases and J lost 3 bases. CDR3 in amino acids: CASSYRGRYNSPLHF. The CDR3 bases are TGTGCCAGCAGTTACAGGGGGCGCTATAATTCACCCCTCCACTTT.

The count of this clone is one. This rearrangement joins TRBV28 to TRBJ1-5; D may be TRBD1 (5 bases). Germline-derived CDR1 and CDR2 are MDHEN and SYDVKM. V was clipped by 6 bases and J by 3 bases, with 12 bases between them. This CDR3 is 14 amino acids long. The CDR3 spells CASRYRDYNQPQHF. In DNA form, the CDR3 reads TGTGCCAGCAGGTACCGGGACTACAATCAGCCCCAGCATTTT. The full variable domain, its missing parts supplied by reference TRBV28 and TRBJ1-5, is DVKVTQSSRYLVKRTGEKVFLECVQDMDHENMFWYRQDPGLGLRLIYFSYDVKMKEKGDIPEGYSVSREKKERFSLILESASTNQTSMYLCASRYRDYNQPQHFGDGTRLSIL.

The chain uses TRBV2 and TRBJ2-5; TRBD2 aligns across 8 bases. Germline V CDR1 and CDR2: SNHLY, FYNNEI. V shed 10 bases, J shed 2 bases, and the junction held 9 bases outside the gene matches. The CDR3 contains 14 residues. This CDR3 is CAKGGGWVQETQYF. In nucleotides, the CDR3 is TGTGCCAAAGGCGGGGGGTGGGTACAAGAGACCCAGTACTTC. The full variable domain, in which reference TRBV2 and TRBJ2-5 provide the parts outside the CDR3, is EPEVTQTPSHQVTQMGQEVILRCVPISNHLYFYWYRQILGQKVEFLVSFYNNEISEKSEIFDDQFSVERPDGSNFTLKIRSTKLEDSAMYFCAKGGGWVQETQYFGPGTRLLVL.

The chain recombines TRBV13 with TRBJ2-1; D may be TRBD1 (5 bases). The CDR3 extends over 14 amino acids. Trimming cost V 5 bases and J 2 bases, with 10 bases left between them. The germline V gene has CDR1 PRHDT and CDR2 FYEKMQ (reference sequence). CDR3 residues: CASSPGQPYNEQFF. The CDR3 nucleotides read TGTGCCAGCAGCCCCGGACAACCCTACAATGAGCAGTTCTTC.

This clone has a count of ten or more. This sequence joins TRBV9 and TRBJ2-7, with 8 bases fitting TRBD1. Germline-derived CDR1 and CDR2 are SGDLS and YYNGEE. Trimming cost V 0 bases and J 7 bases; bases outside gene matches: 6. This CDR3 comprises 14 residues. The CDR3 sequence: CASSVAYRGSEQYF. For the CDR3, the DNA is TGTGCCAGCAGCGTAGCGTACAGGGGGAGTGAGCAGTACTTC.

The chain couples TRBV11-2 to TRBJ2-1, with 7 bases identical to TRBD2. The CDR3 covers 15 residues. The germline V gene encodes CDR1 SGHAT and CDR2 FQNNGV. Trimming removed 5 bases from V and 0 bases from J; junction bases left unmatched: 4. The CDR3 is CASSEREDSYNEQFF. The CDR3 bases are TGTGCCAGCAGCGAACGGGAGGACTCCTACAATGAGCAGTTCTTC. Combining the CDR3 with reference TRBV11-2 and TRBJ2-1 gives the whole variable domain EAGVAQSPRYKIIEKRQSVAFWCNPISGHATLYWYQQILGQGPKLLIQFQNNGVVDDSQLPKDRFSAERLKGVDSTLKIQPAKLEDSAVYLCASSEREDSYNEQFFGPGTRLTVL.

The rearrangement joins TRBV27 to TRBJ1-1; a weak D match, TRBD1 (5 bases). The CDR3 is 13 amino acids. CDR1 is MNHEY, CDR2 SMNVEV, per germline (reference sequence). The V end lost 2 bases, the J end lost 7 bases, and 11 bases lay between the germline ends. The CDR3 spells CASSLMGQGEAFF. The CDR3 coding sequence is TGTGCCAGCAGTTTAATGGGGCAGGGTGAAGCTTTCTTT.

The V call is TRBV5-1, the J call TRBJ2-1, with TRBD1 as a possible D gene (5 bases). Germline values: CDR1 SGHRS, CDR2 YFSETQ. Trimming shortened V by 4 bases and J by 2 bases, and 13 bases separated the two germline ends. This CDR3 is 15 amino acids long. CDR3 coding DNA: TGCGCCAGCAGCGACGACAGCCTTACCTACAATGAGCAGTTCTTC. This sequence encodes CASSDDSLTYNEQFF.